Reported below is one TCR beta chain. The record originates from a study of Ad26.COV2.S vaccination and SARS-CoV-2 variants. Data came from immunoSEQ multiplex PCR; TCRdb stores just in-frame clones and leaves some out. There are some 300,000 clones in the sample; more than 70% occur only once, and 1.5% to 2.5% lies in the top ten. The V gene's germline CDR1 is LGHDT and CDR2 YNNKEL (reference sequence). The CDR3 spans 16 residues. Trimming took 3 bases from V and 1 from J, leaving 15 bases between them. The treatment denotes: 19 received Ad26.COV2.S at low or high dose, single or two shots; roughly 5 received placebo; per-sample allocation not given. It was on day 63 after the first vaccine or placebo injection that samples were taken.

The material sequenced was peripheral blood, taken in a trial of Ad26.COV2.S vaccine versus placebo. This chain links TRBV3-1 (or the pseudogene TRBV3-2) with TRBJ1-1, with a tentative D call TRBD1 (6 bases). The sequence derives from a person between 18 and 65 years old who received the Ad26.COV2.S COVID-19 vaccine or a placebo. CDR3 coding DNA: TGTGCCAGCAGCCAGGTCGGCCGGGGGCGGAACACTGAAGCTTTCTTT. The encoded protein is CASSQVGRGRNTEAFF.